Following are 20 T cell receptor beta chains from one sample sequenced in a study of T-cell memory formation after mild COVID-19. TCRdb recomputed calls from the 5' RACE reads with MiXCR, one row per CDR3 protein. Among about 450,000 distinct CDR3 sequences listed, around a quarter were seen once. Material for sequencing was PBMCs or a T cell subset sorted from them (not recorded which). Receptor source: an adult woman who had mild COVID-19 (a few samples of this study predate the infection). Cell type and time point are not known.

This clonotype has a handful of counts. The V gene is TRBV7-7, the J gene TRBJ2-2, with 8 positions matching TRBD2. This CDR3 has 17 amino acids. V was pared by 5 bases and J by 3 bases, with 11 bases of the junction left unmatched. In germline, CDR1 is SSHAT, CDR2 FNYEAQ (reference sequence). This CDR3 is CASSQSRPGGDTGELFF. The CDR3 nucleotides are TGTGCCAGCAGCCAAAGCAGGCCGGGAGGGGACACCGGGGAGCTGTTTTTT.

The chain carries TRBV9 and TRBJ2-3; 8 bases line up with TRBD2. V dropped 3 bases and J dropped 0; count of bases not matched to a gene: 9. CDR1 is SGDLS and CDR2 is YYNGEE in the germline V gene. The CDR3 is made up of 17 amino acids. The CDR3 reads CASSASSGGASTDTQYF. In DNA form, the CDR3 reads TGTGCCAGCAGCGCGTCTTCGGGGGGGGCTAGCACAGATACGCAGTATTTT. The whole variable domain, filled in from reference TRBV9 and TRBJ2-3, reads DSGVTQTPKHLITATGQRVTLRCSPRSGDLSVYWYQQSLDQGLQFLIQYYNGEERAKGNILERFSAQQFPDLHSELNLSSLELGDSALYFCASSASSGGASTDTQYFGPGTRLTVL.

V is TRBV30 and J is TRBJ1-1; D is perhaps TRBD1 (5 bases). The CDR3 covers 14 residues. CDR1 and CDR2 (germline): GTSNPN, SVGIG (reference sequence). Trimming shortened V by 5 bases and J by 0 bases, and 13 bases separated the two germline ends. CDR3 nucleotide sequence: TGTGCCTGGCTGCCCGAGGGGATGAACACTGAAGCTTTCTTT. Its translation: CAWLPEGMNTEAFF.

This clonotype showed up just a few times. The chain carries TRBV5-1 and TRBJ2-3, with D perhaps matching TRBD1 (5 bases). V was pared by 5 bases and J by 4 bases, with 8 bases between. The CDR3 is 12 residues long. Germline loops: CDR1 SGHRS, CDR2 YFSETQ. CDR3 in amino acids: CASRWGADTQYF. CDR3 DNA: TGCGCCAGCAGGTGGGGCGCAGATACGCAGTATTTT.

The CDR3 loop is CASSQTSGGAGEQYF. The CDR3 DNA reads TGTGCCAGCAGTCAGACTAGCGGGGGGGCGGGCGAGCAGTACTTC. This chain joins TRBV6-5 and TRBJ2-7, with 14 positions matching TRBD2. The CDR3 extends over 15 amino acids. CDR1 MNHEY and CDR2 SVGAGI come from the germline V gene. V shed 5 bases and J 6 bases; nucleotides not matched to a gene: 6.

The V and J genes are TRBV19 and TRBJ2-1; weak D call: TRBD2 (5 bases). The germline V gene has CDR1 LNHDA and CDR2 SQIVND (reference sequence). The V end lost 1 base, the J end lost 8 bases, and 15 bases lay between the germline ends. CDR3 length equals 15 residues. CDR3 amino acids: CASSIGPSSGYEQFF. In DNA form, the CDR3 reads TGTGCCAGTAGTATAGGCCCCTCCAGCGGCTATGAGCAGTTCTTC.

The rearrangement links TRBV15 to TRBJ2-5; D may be TRBD1 (6 bases). From germline, CDR1 is LNHNV and CDR2 YYDKDF (reference sequence). Trimming pared 8 bases from V and 5 bases from J, leaving 15 bases between. The CDR3 sequence is 13 residues long. The CDR3: CATRAGVRETQYF. CDR3 bases: TGTGCCACCCGCGCAGGGGTCAGGGAGACCCAGTACTTC.

This clonotype has more than one count but fewer than ten. V is TRBV7-6 and J is TRBJ1-5; D gene uncertain. The V gene lost 5 bases and the J gene lost 3 bases, with 8 bases spanning the gap. The germline V gene has CDR1 SGHVS and CDR2 FNYEAQ. The CDR3 spans 13 residues. The DNA of the CDR3 is TGTGCCAGCAGCCCAAGGGTCAATCAGCCCCAGCATTTT. Amino acids: CASSPRVNQPQHF.

The V and J genes are TRBV6-6 and TRBJ2-7; D remains unclear. The germline V and J ends were trimmed by 6 bases and 3 bases, with 9 bases remaining between them. The CDR3 loop spans 12 amino acids. Germline CDR1 reads MNHNY; CDR2 reads SVGAGI (reference sequence). CDR3 protein: CASSPHGYEQYF. For the CDR3, the DNA is TGTGCCAGCAGCCCCCATGGCTACGAGCAGTACTTC.

The chain links TRBV15 to TRBJ1-3; D ambiguous. Germline-derived CDR1 and CDR2 are LNHNV and YYDKDF (reference sequence). The CDR3 contains 17 residues. V lost 0 bases, J lost 0 bases, and 12 bases lay in between. For the CDR3, the DNA is TGTGCCACCAGCAGAGATCTCCCTCCGGTCTCTGGAAACACCATATATTTT. Protein product: CATSRDLPPVSGNTIYF.

In its sample, this clonotype was seen many times. Germline and junction disagree at one end, which may indicate a read error. The chain uses TRBV12-3 or TRBV12-4 and TRBJ2-3; D ambiguous. The CDR3 runs 12 residues. The CDR3 is CASSLAPDTQYF. The CDR3 nucleotides read TGTGCCAGCAGCTTAGCCCCAGATACGCAGTATTTT.

This clonotype was recorded a few times. The chain is built from TRBV7-9 and TRBJ2-3, with TRBD1 matching over 8 bases. The CDR3 totals 15 residues. Germline values: CDR1 SEHNR, CDR2 FQNEAQ (reference sequence). Trimming cost V 3 bases and J 2 bases; bases outside gene matches: 4. The CDR3 region has the DNA TGTGCCAGCAGCTTCGACAGGGGCTTCACAGATACGCAGTATTTT. Encoded protein: CASSFDRGFTDTQYF.

Only a few counts were recorded for this clonotype. V usage is TRBV15 and J usage is TRBJ2-5; 12 bases agree with TRBD2. Germline V lookup: CDR1 LNHNV, CDR2 YYDKDF (reference sequence). V was clipped by 1 base and J by 3 bases; unmatched bases: 0. The CDR3 is 15 residues long. In DNA form, the CDR3 reads TGTGCCACCAGCAGAGGGACTAGCGGGAAAGAGACCCAGTACTTC. It translates to CATSRGTSGKETQYF.

The genes are TRBV18 and TRBJ2-7; D is perhaps TRBD1 or TRBD2 (5 bases each). The V end was cut by 6 bases, the J end by 8 bases, with 20 bases between. Germline V gives CDR1 KGHSH, CDR2 LQKENI. CDR3 length: 14 amino acids. The CDR3 loop is CASSRDRKGTQQYF. The CDR3 DNA sequence: TGTGCCAGCTCTCGGGACCGAAAGGGGACCCAGCAGTACTTC.

The table lists this clonotype with a few counts. This chain links TRBV7-8 with TRBJ2-1; D tentatively fits TRBD1 or TRBD2 (6 bases each). The germline V gene encodes CDR1 SGHVS and CDR2 FQNEAQ. The germline V and J ends were trimmed by 5 bases and 3 bases, with 14 bases remaining between them. This CDR3 has 15 amino acids. CDR3 coding DNA: TGTGCCAGCAGCCCCAGTGGGGGGCTCTACAATGAGCAGTTCTTC. This translates into CASSPSGGLYNEQFF.

V gene TRBV12-3 or TRBV12-4 combines with J gene TRBJ1-2; D unclear. This CDR3 is built from 12 residues. Deletions cut 3 bases from V and 5 bases from J, with 7 bases between. Here the CDR3 reads CASSFPSYGYTF. The CDR3 nucleotides read TGTGCCAGCAGTTTCCCCAGTTATGGCTACACCTTC.

There are a few counts of this clonotype. One end of the junction fails to match germline, which may point to a read error. The chain uses TRBV4-2 and TRBJ2-7, with a weak D call TRBD2 (6 bases). The CDR3 length is 16 residues. The germline gives CDR1 LGHNA, CDR2 YNFKEQ. The CDR3 coding sequence is TGTGCCAGCAGCCAAGATTCCACGGGAGTATCCTATGAGCAGTACTTC. Translated, it gives CASSQDSTGVSYEQYF.

The chain links TRBV2 to TRBJ2-7; D is unresolved. Germline lookup yields CDR1 SNHLY and CDR2 FYNNEI. The V end lost 7 bases, the J end lost 0 bases, and 10 bases lay between the germline ends. The CDR3 is 13 residues long. DNA of the CDR3: TGTGCCAGCATCGGGTTACTCTCCTACGAGCAGTACTTC. This sequence encodes CASIGLLSYEQYF.

CDR3 in amino acids: CASSEYGPRGAGKTQYF. The CDR3 DNA sequence: TGTGCCAGCAGTGAATACGGCCCCAGGGGCGCCGGGAAGACCCAGTACTTC. The gene calls are TRBV25-1 and TRBJ2-5; a weak D match, TRBD1 (6 bases). The CDR3 length is 17 residues. V lost 0 bases to trimming and J lost 6 bases, with 20 bases between them. Germline V CDR1 and CDR2: MGHDK, SYGVNS.

This clonotype was observed a few times. The J gene is TRBJ2-2, the V gene TRBV9, with D tentatively TRBD2 (6 bases). This CDR3 comprises 14 residues. V was cut by 4 bases and J by 4 bases, with 11 bases left in between. CDR1 SGDLS and CDR2 YYNGEE come from the germline V gene. The CDR3 DNA reads TGTGCCAGCAGCCTGGGGGGTACCACCGGGGAGCTGTTTTTT. It translates to CASSLGGTTGELFF.